Below, 2 T cell receptor beta chains from the same sample are listed, as sequenced in a study of patients and donors after allogeneic stem cell transplantation. Each CDR3 protein gets one entry after TCRdb re-called the RT-PCR reads with MiXCR. The repertoire includes hundreds of thousands of distinct CDR3 sequences, about 14% of them detected once, and 11% sits in the top ten. The sequenced sample consisted of blood, either unsorted or a sorted T cell fraction (not recorded which). Every receptor here comes from a human donor who was either an allogeneic HSCT recipient or a stem cell or donor lymphocyte infusion donor (not recorded which). It is not recorded whose cells these are; they may come from a transplant donor.

This clonotype has just a few counts. The chain carries TRBV4-1 and TRBJ1-2; no clear D gene. The CDR3 is 13 residues long. The V and J ends lost 2 bases and 4 bases respectively, with 8 bases between them. Per the germline V gene, CDR1 is MGHRA and CDR2 is YSYEKL. Here the CDR3 DNA reads TGCGCCAGCAGCCAACCGGCCGCCTATGGCTACACCTTC. Its protein is CASSQPAAYGYTF.

In its sample, this clonotype was seen many times. This chain connects TRBV25-1 to TRBJ1-4; no definite D call. Trimming removed 6 bases at V and 0 bases at J, with 5 bases between. Germline V gene data show CDR1 as MGHDK and CDR2 as SYGVNS. This CDR3 spans 13 amino acids. CDR3 sequence (DNA): TGTGCCAGCAGACTTGCAACTAATGAAAAACTGTTTTTT. Protein sequence: CASRLATNEKLFF.